This T cell receptor beta chain was documented in a study of T cells in Graves' hyperthyroidism and ophthalmopathy. Graves' hyperthyroidism qualified as stable when ophthalmopathy did not progress within 18 months. The patients, who ranged from 18 to 65 in age, presented with newly diagnosed hyperthyroidism lasting under 2 months. The CDR3 contains 12 residues. V dropped 6 bases and J dropped 7 bases, with 10 bases sitting between them. Per the germline V gene, CDR1 is MDHEN and CDR2 is SYDVKM. RNA transcripts gave rise to amplified TCR beta CDR3 regions. The HTBI set primed first-round TCR CDR3 RT-PCR. MiXCR was run by TCRdb on the multiplex PCR reads, yielding one entry per CDR3 protein. The sample yields roughly 630,000 distinct CDR3 sequences, approximately 15% seen once. Findings and caveats of the study: Separation of ophthalmopathy from stable hyperthyroidism was achieved by a 13 V-J model. Most thyroid clonotypes that were expanded above 0.001 also turned up in blood.

The table lists this clonotype with many counts. Its antigen is not identified. This clonotype was obtained from a woman aged 25 to 39 with Graves' hyperthyroidism. The chain carries TRBV28 and TRBJ2-1, with D uncertain. Sequenced input: blood. The CDR3 here is CASRRLWNEQFF. In DNA form, the CDR3 reads TGTGCCAGCAGACGTCTATGGAATGAGCAGTTCTTC.